The sequence of this T cell receptor beta chain was determined in a study of T cell repertoires in cytomegalovirus infection. For the study at large: The authors used CMV epitopes that were HLA-C-restricted (recently identified) and HLA-B-restricted (well studied). Matching HLA type and CMV infection were both indicated by public TCR beta signatures.

With respect to this clonotype: Its cognate antigen is unknown.

Germline CDR1 MNHEY, CDR2 SVGAGI. Trimming stripped 1 base from V and 7 bases from J, with 13 bases between. CDR3 length: 15 residues. MiXCR, applied by TCRdb to the reads, yields one record per CDR3 protein. The data hold about 770,000 distinct CDR3 sequences, with under 35% observed a single time. Study outcomes and limitations: The study identified carriers of CMV plus the relevant HLA from cumulative public TCR beta family frequency. Within the response measured ex vivo, HLA-C-restricted CMV-specific TCR beta clonotypes were dominant.

The chain uses TRBV6-5 and TRBJ1-4; maybe TRBD1 (6 bases). The receptor's source is a human donor in good health (CMV status not recorded). Some clones in this sample may be carry-over from other donors' samples. The specimen was cultured CD8+ T cells from PBMCs, collected from culture after CMV antigen stimulation. CDR3 region: CASSYYLQGGEKLFF. Here the CDR3 DNA reads TGTGCCAGCAGTTACTATTTACAGGGAGGTGAAAAACTGTTTTTT.